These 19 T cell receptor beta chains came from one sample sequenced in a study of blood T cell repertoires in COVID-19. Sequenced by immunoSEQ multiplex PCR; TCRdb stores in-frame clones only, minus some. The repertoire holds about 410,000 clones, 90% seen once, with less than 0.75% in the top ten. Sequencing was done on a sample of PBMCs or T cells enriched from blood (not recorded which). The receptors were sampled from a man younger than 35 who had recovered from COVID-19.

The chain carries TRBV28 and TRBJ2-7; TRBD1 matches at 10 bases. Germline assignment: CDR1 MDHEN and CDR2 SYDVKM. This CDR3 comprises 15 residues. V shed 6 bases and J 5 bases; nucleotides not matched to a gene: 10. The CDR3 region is CASRTIGQGGDEQYF. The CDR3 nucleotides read TGTGCCAGCAGGACGATAGGACAGGGGGGCGACGAGCAGTACTTC.

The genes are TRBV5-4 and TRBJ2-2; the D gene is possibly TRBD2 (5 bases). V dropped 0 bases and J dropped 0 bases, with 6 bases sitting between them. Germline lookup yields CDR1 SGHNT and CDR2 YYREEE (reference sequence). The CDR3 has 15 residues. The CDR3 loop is CASSLAGSNTGELFF. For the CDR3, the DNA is TGTGCCAGCAGCTTGGCGGGGTCGAACACCGGGGAGCTGTTTTTT.

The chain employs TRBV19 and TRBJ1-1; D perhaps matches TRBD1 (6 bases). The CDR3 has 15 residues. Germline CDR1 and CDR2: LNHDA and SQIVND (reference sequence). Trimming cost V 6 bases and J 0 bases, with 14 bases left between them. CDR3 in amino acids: CASSGGAALNTEAFF. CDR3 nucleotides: TGTGCCAGTAGCGGGGGGGCAGCCCTGAACACTGAAGCTTTCTTT.

The CDR3 DNA follows: TGTGCCACCAGTGATTCGGGACTAGCGGGAGGACCTAAATACAATGAGCAGTTCTTC. Its translation: CATSDSGLAGGPKYNEQFF. The chain links TRBV24-1 to TRBJ2-1; 15 nucleotides line up with TRBD2. V trimming: 2 bases; J trimming: 4 bases; junction bases outside the gene matches: 8. Per the germline V gene, CDR1 is KGHDR and CDR2 is SFDVKD. The CDR3 is 19 amino acids.

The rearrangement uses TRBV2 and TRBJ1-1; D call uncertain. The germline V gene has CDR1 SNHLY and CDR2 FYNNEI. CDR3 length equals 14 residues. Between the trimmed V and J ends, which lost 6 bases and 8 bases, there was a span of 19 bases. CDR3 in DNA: TGTGCCAGCAGCCCAGGACGGAGGTCGGTCGAAGCTTTCTTT. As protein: CASSPGRRSVEAFF.

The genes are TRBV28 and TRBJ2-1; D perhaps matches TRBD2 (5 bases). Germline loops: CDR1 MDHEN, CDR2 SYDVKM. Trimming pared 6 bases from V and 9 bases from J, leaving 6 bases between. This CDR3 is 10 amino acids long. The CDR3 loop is CASSGVEQFF. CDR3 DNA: TGTGCCAGCAGCGGGGTTGAGCAGTTCTTC.

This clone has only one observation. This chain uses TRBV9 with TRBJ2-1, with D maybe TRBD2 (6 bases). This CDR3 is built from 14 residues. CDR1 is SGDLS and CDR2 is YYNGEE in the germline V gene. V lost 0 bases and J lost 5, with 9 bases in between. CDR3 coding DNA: TGTGCCAGCAGCGTAGGCGGGGCCCACAATGAGCAGTTCTTC. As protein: CASSVGGAHNEQFF. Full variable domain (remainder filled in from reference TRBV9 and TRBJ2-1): DSGVTQTPKHLITATGQRVTLRCSPRSGDLSVYWYQQSLDQGLQFLIQYYNGEERAKGNILERFSAQQFPDLHSELNLSSLELGDSALYFCASSVGGAHNEQFFGPGTRLTVL.

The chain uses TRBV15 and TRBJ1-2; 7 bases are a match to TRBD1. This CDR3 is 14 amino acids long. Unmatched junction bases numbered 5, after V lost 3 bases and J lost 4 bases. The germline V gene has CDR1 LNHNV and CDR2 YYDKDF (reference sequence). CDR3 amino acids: CATSSRGQAYGYTF. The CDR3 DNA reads TGTGCCACCAGCAGCCGCGGACAGGCCTATGGCTACACCTTC.

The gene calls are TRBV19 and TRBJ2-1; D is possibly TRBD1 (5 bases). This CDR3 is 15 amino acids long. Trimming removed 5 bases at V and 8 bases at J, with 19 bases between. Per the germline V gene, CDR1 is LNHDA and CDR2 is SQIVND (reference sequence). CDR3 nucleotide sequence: TGTGCCAGTAGTGTTGGTCAGGGTTGGTCGGATGAGCAGTTCTTC. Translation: CASSVGQGWSDEQFF. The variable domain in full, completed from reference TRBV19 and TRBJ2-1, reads DGGITQSPKYLFRKEGQNVTLSCEQNLNHDAMYWYRQDPGQGLRLIYYSQIVNDFQKGDIAEGYSVSREKKESFPLTVTSAQKNPTAFYLCASSVGQGWSDEQFFGPGTRLTVL.

The CDR3 protein is CASSIDHGINGRDTQYF. For the CDR3, the DNA is TGTGCCAGTAGTATAGACCACGGTATTAACGGGAGGGATACGCAGTATTTT. This chain links TRBV19 with TRBJ2-3, with TRBD2 identical over 7 bases. After removal of 0 bases from V and 6 bases from J, the junction contained 12 bases not matched to a gene. This CDR3 has 17 residues. Looked up from germline, CDR1 is LNHDA and CDR2 is SQIVND (reference sequence).

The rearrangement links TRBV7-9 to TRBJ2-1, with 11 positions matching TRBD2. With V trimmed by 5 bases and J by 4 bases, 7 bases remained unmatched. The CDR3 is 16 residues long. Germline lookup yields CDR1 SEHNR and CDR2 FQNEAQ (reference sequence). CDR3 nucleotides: TGTGCCAGCAGCCCGAGACTAGCGGGGTTATACAATGAGCAGTTCTTC. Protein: CASSPRLAGLYNEQFF.

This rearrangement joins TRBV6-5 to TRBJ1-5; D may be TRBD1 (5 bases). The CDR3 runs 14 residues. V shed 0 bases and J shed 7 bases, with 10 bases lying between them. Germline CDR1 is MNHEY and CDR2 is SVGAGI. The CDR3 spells CASSYSGEGQPQHF. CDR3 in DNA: TGTGCCAGCAGTTACTCGGGGGAGGGGCAGCCCCAGCATTTT.

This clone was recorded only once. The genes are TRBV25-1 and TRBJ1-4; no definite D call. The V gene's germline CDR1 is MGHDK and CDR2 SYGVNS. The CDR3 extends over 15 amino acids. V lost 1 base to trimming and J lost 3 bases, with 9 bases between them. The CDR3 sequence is CASSEWGDSNEKLFF. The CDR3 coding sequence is TGTGCCAGCAGTGAATGGGGAGACTCTAATGAAAAACTGTTTTTT.

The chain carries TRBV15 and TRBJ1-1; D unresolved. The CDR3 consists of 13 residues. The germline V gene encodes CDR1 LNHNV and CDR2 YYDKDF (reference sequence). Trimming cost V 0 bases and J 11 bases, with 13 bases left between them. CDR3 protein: CATSRDPNTEAFF. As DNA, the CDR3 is TGTGCCACCAGCAGAGATCCGAACACAGAGGCTTTCTTT.

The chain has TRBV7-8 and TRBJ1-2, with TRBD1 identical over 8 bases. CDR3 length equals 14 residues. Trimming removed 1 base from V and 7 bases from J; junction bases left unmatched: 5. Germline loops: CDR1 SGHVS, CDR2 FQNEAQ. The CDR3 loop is CASSLGDRLFGYTF. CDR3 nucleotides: TGTGCCAGCAGCTTAGGGGACAGGCTTTTTGGCTACACCTTC.

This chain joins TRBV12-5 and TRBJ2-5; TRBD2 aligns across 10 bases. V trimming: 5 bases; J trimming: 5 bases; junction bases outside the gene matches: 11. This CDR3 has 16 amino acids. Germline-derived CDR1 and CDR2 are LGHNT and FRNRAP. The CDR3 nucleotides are TGTGCTAGTGGTATTACCCTAAGCGGGAGGGCGGAGACCCAGTACTTC. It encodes CASGITLSGRAETQYF.

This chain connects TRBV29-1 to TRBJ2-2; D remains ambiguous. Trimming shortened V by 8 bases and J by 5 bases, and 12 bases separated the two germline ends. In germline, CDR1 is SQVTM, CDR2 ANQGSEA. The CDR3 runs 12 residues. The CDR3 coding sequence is TGCAGCACCCGAAGCGATACCGGGGAGCTGTTTTTT. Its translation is CSTRSDTGELFF.

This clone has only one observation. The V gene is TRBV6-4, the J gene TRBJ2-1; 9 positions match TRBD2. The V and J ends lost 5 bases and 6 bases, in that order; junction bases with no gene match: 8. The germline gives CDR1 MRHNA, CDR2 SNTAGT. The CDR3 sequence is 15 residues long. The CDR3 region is CASSPRAGGSNEQFF. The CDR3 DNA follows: TGTGCCAGCAGTCCTAGAGCGGGGGGCTCCAATGAGCAGTTCTTC.

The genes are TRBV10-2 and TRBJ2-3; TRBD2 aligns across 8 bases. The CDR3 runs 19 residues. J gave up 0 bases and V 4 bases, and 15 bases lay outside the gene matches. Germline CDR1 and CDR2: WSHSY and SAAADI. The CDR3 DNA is TGCGCCAGCAGTGGTGGTCTAGCGGGCTTCCCGACTAGCACAGATACGCAGTATTTT. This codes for CASSGGLAGFPTSTDTQYF.